These 10 T cell receptor beta chains originate from one sample sequenced in a study of shared clonotypes between healthy human individuals. Data came from immunoSEQ multiplex PCR; TCRdb stores just in-frame clones and leaves some out. The sample contains millions of clones, 85% to 95% of which appear only once. Sequencing was done on a sample of naive CD4+ T cells sorted from blood. Noted subset: CD45RA+ positively selected. The source is a man between 18 and 29 years old in good health.

Concerning this clone: Within the sample, other DNA sequences also encode this same CDR3. The chain joins TRBV18 to TRBJ1-4; D is perhaps TRBD1 (5 bases). This CDR3 has 15 residues. Looked up from germline, CDR1 is KGHSH and CDR2 is LQKENI. V was cut by 0 bases and J by 7 bases, with 12 bases left in between. The CDR3, as DNA: TGTGCCAGCTCACCACCGGGGTCCGGGGGTGAAAAACTGTTTTTT. It codes for CASSPPGSGGEKLFF.

Comment on this clone: In the same sample, other DNA sequences code for this CDR3. This chain joins TRBV19 and TRBJ2-3, with 10 bases aligning to TRBD2. Germline V CDR1 and CDR2: LNHDA, SQIVND (reference sequence). Trimming took 3 bases from V and 1 from J; bases not matched to a gene: 1. The CDR3 consists of 15 residues. The chain's CDR3 is CASSILAGGTDTQYF. DNA of the CDR3: TGTGCCAGTAGTATCCTAGCGGGGGGCACAGATACGCAGTATTTT.

The CDR3 loop reads CASSLEGAVIEQYF. CDR3 DNA sequence: TGTGCCAGCAGCTTAGAAGGGGCAGTAATCGAGCAGTACTTC. The rearrangement joins TRBV11-2 to TRBJ2-7, with D possibly TRBD1 on 5 matching bases. The ends were cut back, 0 bases at V and 6 bases at J, with 12 bases in the middle. Germline V gene data show CDR1 as SGHAT and CDR2 as FQNNGV. This CDR3 spans 14 amino acids.

CDR3 sequence: CASLDTRNTEAFF. In DNA, the CDR3 is TGTGCCAGCCTGGACACCCGGAACACTGAAGCTTTCTTT. V is TRBV6-5 and J is TRBJ1-1; a possible D gene is TRBD1 (5 bases). This CDR3 region has 13 residues. V was pared by 8 bases and J by 1 base, with 11 bases between. The germline V gene encodes CDR1 MNHEY and CDR2 SVGAGI.

CDR3 residues: CASSPGTPANYGYTF. In DNA form, the CDR3 reads TGTGCCAGCAGTCCTGGGACACCTGCTAACTATGGCTACACCTTC. The chain has TRBV6-5 and TRBJ1-2; the D gene is possibly TRBD1 (6 bases). This CDR3 has 15 residues. V was shortened by 5 bases and J by 0 bases, with 13 bases between the two germline ends. The germline CDR1 and CDR2 sequences are MNHEY and SVGAGI.

A remark on this clone: Additional DNA sequences in this sample encode the identical CDR3. This rearrangement joins TRBV19 to TRBJ2-1; 15 positions match TRBD2. The J segment lost 4 bases and the V segment lost 5 bases, leaving 3 bases of the junction unmatched. Germline loops: CDR1 LNHDA, CDR2 SQIVND (reference sequence). The CDR3 covers 16 residues. The CDR3 coding sequence is TGTGCCAGTAGTGTCGGACTAGCGGGGGGGTACAATGAGCAGTTCTTC. Residues: CASSVGLAGGYNEQFF. Full variable domain (missing parts from reference TRBV19 and TRBJ2-1): DGGITQSPKYLFRKEGQNVTLSCEQNLNHDAMYWYRQDPGQGLRLIYYSQIVNDFQKGDIAEGYSVSREKKESFPLTVTSAQKNPTAFYLCASSVGLAGGYNEQFFGPGTRLTVL.

This chain links TRBV13 with TRBJ1-2; D unclear. The V gene lost 3 bases and the J gene lost 4 bases, with 6 bases spanning the gap. The germline gives CDR1 PRHDT, CDR2 FYEKMQ (reference sequence). The CDR3 length is 12 residues. The CDR3 DNA is TGTGCCAGCAGCTTGGGGATCTATGGCTACACCTTC. Translated, it gives CASSLGIYGYTF.

The chain combines TRBV27 with TRBJ2-1; unclear D gene. The CDR3 runs to 14 residues. V was clipped by 2 bases and J by 2 bases, with 7 bases between them. Germline V lookup: CDR1 MNHEY, CDR2 SMNVEV (reference sequence). Here the CDR3 reads CASSLGFPYNEQFF. The CDR3 DNA sequence: TGTGCCAGCAGTTTAGGGTTTCCCTACAATGAGCAGTTCTTC.

CDR3 bases: TGTGCCAGCACCCTTAGCGGGGGTAGCTCCTACGAGCAGTACTTC. This sequence encodes CASTLSGGSSYEQYF. The chain links TRBV6-5 to TRBJ2-7; 9 bases fit TRBD2. In germline, CDR1 is MNHEY, CDR2 SVGAGI. This CDR3 is built from 15 residues. The V segment lost 7 bases and the J segment 0 bases; nucleotides outside the gene matches: 7.

The V gene is TRBV30, the J gene TRBJ2-7; D is undetermined. Germline values: CDR1 GTSNPN, CDR2 SVGIG (reference sequence). The CDR3 spans 13 residues. V lost 3 bases to trimming and J lost 5 bases, with 14 bases between them. CDR3 DNA sequence: TGTGCCTGGAGGGTACATGGCGGCCACGAGCAGTACTTC. It encodes CAWRVHGGHEQYF. Together with reference TRBV30 and TRBJ2-7, the CDR3 gives the full variable domain: SQTIHQWPATLVQPVGSPLSLECTVEGTSNPNLYWYRQAAGRGLQLLFYSVGIGQISSEVPQNLSASRPQDRQFILSSKKLLLSDSGFYLCAWRVHGGHEQYFGPGTRLTVT.